This section outlines one TCR beta chain sequence together with its context. The data stem from a study of blood T cell repertoires in COVID-19. Overall study: The origin of the acute and convalescent COVID-19 samples was the United States, Italy and Spain. PBMCs, B-cell-depleted T cells, or T cells were the source of the cDNA or gDNA that made up the material.

In the authors' workflow: Cell counts per sample came from amplifying reference gene primers. Method: immunoSEQ multiplex PCR; TCRdb's copy keeps in-frame clones and lacks some. Clone size and the V and J calls come from that table; the DNA yielded D and trimming. This repertoire shows fewer than 200,000 clones, nearly 90% found once; its top ten account for about a fifth. Per germline, CDR1 SSHAT and CDR2 FNYEAQ (reference sequence). This CDR3 is 14 amino acids long. After removal of 8 bases from V and 1 base from J, the junction contained 4 bases not matched to a gene. The TCR was taken from a man aged 55 to 70 with active or convalescent COVID-19. Specimen: peripheral blood. This chain uses TRBV7-7 with TRBJ2-2; 7 nucleotides align to TRBD1. DNA of the CDR3: TGTGCCAGCTCGCCAGGGGGGAACACCGGGGAGCTGTTTTTT. It translates to CASSPGGNTGELFF.